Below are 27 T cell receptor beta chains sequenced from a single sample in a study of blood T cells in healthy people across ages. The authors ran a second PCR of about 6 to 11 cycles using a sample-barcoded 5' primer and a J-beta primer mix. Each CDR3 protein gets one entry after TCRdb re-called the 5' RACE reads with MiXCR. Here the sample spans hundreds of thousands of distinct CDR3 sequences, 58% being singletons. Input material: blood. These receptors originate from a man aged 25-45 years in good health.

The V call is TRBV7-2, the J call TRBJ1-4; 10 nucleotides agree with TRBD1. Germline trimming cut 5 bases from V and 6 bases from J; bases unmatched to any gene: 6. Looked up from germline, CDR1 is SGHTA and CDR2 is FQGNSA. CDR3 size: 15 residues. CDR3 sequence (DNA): TGTGCCAGCAGCCAATGGACAGGGGGTTATGAAAAACTGTTTTTT. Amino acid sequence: CASSQWTGGYEKLFF.

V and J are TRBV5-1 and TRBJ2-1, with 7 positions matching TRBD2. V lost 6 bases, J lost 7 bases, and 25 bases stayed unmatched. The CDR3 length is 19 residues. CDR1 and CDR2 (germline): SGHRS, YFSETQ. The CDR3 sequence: CASKGWIAAGRGLRNEQFF. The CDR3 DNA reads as TGCGCCAGCAAGGGCTGGATAGCTGCAGGGAGGGGTTTGAGAAATGAGCAGTTCTTC.

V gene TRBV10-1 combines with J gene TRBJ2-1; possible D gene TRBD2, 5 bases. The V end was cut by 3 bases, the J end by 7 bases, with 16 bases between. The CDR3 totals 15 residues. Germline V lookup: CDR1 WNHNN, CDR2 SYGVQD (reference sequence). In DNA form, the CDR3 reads TGCGCCAGCAGTGAAGAGGGCCCACGTCGGAATGAGCAGTTCTTC. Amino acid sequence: CASSEEGPRRNEQFF.

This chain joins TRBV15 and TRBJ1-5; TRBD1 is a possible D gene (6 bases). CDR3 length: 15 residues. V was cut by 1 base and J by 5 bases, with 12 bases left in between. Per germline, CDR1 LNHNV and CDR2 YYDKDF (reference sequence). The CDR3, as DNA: TGTGCCACCAGCAGAGCGACAGGCATCGATCAGCCCCAGCATTTT. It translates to CATSRATGIDQPQHF.

The CDR3 loop is CSVEEGDRPPYEQYF. The CDR3 nucleotides are TGCAGCGTTGAAGAGGGGGACAGGCCCCCCTACGAGCAGTACTTC. The chain uses TRBV29-1 and TRBJ2-7; TRBD1 agrees at 8 bases. V lost 0 bases and J lost 2; bases outside the gene matches: 6. The CDR3 extends over 15 amino acids. Per germline, CDR1 SQVTM and CDR2 ANQGSEA.

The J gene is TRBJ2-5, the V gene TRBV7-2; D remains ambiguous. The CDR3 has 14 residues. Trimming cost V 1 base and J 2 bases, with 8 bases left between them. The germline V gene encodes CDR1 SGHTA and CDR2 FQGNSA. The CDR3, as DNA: TGTGCCAGCAGCTTAGATATAGGGCAAGAGACCCAGTACTTC. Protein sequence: CASSLDIGQETQYF.

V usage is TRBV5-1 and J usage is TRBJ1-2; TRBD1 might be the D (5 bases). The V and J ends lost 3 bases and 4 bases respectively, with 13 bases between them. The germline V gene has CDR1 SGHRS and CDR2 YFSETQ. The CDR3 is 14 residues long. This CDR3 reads CASSSSGDGYGYTF. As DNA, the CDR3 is TGCGCCAGCAGCTCGAGTGGGGACGGCTATGGCTACACCTTC.

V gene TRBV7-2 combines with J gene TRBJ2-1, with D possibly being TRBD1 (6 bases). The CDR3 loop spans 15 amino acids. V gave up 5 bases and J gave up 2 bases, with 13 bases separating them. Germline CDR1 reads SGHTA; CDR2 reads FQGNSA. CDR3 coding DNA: TGTGCCAGCAGCCCTCGGACAGCCGCCTACAATGAGCAGTTCTTC. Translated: CASSPRTAAYNEQFF.

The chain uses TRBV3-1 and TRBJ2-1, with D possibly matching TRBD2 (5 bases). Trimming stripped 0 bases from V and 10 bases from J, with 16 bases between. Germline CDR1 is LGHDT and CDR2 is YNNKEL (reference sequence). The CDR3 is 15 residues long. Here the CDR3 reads CASSQDWERTGEQFF. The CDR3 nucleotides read TGTGCCAGCAGCCAAGATTGGGAACGGACGGGGGAGCAGTTCTTC.

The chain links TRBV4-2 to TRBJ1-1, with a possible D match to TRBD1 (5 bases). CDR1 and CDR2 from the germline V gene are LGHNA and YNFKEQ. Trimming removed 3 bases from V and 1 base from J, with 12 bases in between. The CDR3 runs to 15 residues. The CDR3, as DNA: TGTGCCAGCAGCCAGGAAGACAGTACGAACACTGAAGCTTTCTTT. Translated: CASSQEDSTNTEAFF.

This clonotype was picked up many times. The CDR3 coding sequence is TGTGCCAGCAGCTTATGGCAGGGTTTAGATACGCAGTATTTT. Protein product: CASSLWQGLDTQYF. V and J are TRBV7-2 and TRBJ2-3; D may be TRBD1 (5 bases). The germline V gene has CDR1 SGHTA and CDR2 FQGNSA. V was clipped by 2 bases and J by 5 bases, with 11 bases between them. The CDR3 has 14 residues.

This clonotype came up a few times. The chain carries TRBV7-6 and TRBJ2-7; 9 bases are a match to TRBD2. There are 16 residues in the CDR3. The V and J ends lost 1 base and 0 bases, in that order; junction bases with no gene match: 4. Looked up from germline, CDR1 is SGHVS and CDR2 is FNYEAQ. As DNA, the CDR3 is TGTGCCAGCAGCTTAGATACGCGGGGGGGCTCCTACGAGCAGTACTTC. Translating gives CASSLDTRGGSYEQYF.

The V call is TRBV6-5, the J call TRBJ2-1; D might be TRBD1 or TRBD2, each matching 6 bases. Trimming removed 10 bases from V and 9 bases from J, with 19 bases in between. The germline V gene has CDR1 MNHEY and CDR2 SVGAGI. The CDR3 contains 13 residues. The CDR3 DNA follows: TGTGCCACGGAGGGGGGACCCCGCAGTGAGCAGTTCTTC. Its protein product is CATEGGPRSEQFF.

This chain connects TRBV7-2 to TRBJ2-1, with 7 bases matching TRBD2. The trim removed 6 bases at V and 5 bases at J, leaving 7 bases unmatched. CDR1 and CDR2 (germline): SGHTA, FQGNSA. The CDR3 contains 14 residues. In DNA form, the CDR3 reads TGTGCCAGCAGATACGGACTAGGAAACAATGAGCAGTTCTTC. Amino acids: CASRYGLGNNEQFF.

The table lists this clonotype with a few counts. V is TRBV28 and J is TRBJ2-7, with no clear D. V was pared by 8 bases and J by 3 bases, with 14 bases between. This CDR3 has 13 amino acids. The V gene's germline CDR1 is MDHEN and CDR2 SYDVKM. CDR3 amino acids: CASVGGGLYEQYF. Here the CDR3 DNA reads TGTGCCAGCGTGGGCGGTGGTCTCTACGAGCAGTACTTC.

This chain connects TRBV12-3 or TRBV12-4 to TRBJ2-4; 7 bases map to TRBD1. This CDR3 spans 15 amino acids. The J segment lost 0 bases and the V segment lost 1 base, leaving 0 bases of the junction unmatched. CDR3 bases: TGTGCCAGCAGTTTAGGACAGGGAGCCAAAAACATTCAGTACTTC. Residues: CASSLGQGAKNIQYF.

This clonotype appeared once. CDR3 sequence: CASRGSGRAHYNEQFF. Written as DNA, the CDR3 is TGTGCCAGCAGAGGTAGCGGGAGGGCCCACTACAATGAGCAGTTCTTC. The chain recombines TRBV6-2 or TRBV6-3 with TRBJ2-1, with TRBD2 identical over 11 bases. The CDR3 has 16 amino acids. The V gene end was trimmed by 6 bases and the J gene end by 3 bases; junction bases not matched to a gene: 7. The germline gives CDR1 MNHEY, CDR2 SVGEGT.

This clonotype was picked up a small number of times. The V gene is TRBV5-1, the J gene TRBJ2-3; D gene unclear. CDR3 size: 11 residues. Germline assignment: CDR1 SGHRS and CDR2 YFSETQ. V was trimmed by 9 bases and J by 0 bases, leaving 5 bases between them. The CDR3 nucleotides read TGCGCCACAGAGAGCACAGATACGCAGTATTTT. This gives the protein CATESTDTQYF.

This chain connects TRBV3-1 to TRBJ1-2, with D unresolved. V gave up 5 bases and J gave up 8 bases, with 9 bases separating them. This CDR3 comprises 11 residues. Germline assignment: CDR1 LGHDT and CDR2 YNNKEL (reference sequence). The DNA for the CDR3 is TGTGCCAGCAGCACTCAGGCAGGCTACACCTTC. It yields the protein CASSTQAGYTF.

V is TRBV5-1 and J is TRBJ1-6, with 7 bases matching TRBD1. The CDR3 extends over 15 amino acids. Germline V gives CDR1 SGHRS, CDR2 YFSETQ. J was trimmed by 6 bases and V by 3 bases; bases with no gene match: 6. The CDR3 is CASSSGGMSNSPLHF. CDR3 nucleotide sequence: TGCGCCAGCAGCTCAGGGGGTATGAGTAATTCACCCCTCCACTTT.

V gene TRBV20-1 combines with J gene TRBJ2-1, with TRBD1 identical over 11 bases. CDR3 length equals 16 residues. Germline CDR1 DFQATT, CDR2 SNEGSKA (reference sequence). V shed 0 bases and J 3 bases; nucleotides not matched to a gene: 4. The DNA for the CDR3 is TGCAGTGCTAGAGATAAGGGACAGGGGGGCTACAATGAGCAGTTCTTC. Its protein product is CSARDKGQGGYNEQFF.

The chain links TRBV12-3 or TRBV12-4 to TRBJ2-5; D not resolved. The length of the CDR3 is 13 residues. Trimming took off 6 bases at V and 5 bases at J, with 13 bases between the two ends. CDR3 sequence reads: CASRSLEDETQYF. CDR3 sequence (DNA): TGTGCCAGCAGAAGCCTCGAGGATGAGACCCAGTACTTC.

This CDR3 reads CASSLGRGPTYEQYF. The DNA for the CDR3 is TGTGCCAGCAGTTTAGGCAGGGGACCAACTTACGAGCAGTACTTC. The rearrangement uses TRBV12-3 or TRBV12-4 and TRBJ2-4, with D perhaps TRBD1 (6 bases). The DNA matches TRBJ2-7 better at its end, which makes the J call doubtful. This CDR3 is 15 amino acids long.

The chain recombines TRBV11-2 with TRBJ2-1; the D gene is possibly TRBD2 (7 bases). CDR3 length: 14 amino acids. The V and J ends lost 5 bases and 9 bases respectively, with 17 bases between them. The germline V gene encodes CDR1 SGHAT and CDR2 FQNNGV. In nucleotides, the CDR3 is TGTGCCAGCAGCGCAAAGCAGGGGAGGGGTGAGCAGTTCTTC. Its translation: CASSAKQGRGEQFF.

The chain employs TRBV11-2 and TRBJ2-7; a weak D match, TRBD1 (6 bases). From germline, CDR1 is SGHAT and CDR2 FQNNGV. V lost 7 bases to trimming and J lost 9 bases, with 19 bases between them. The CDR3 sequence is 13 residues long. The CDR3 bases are TGTGCCAGCAAGCCCCAGGGGTTTCTACGGCAGTACTTC. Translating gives CASKPQGFLRQYF.

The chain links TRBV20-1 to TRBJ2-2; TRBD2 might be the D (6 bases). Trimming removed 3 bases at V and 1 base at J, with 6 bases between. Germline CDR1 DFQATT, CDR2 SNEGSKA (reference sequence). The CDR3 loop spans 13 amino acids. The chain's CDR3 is CSARGGNTGELFF. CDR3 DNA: TGCAGTGCTAGGGGGGGGAACACCGGGGAGCTGTTTTTT.

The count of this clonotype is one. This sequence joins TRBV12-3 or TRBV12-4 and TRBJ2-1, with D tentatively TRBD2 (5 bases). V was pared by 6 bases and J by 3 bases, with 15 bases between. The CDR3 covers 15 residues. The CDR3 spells CASRPATSYYNEQFF. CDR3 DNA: TGTGCCAGCAGACCCGCAACTAGTTACTACAATGAGCAGTTCTTC.